The clone carrying this T cell receptor (beta chain) showed up many times. These data are taken from a study of T cells in Graves' hyperthyroidism and ophthalmopathy. PBMCs were derived from roughly 10 ml fresh peripheral blood. This CDR3 has 15 residues. Trimming took 4 bases from V and 8 from J; bases not matched to a gene: 13. CDR1 and CDR2 (germline): SGHTA, FQGNSA. Using RNA transcripts as the source, TCR beta CDR3 regions were amplified. TCR CDR3 regions were first amplified by RT-PCR with HTBI primers. MiXCR, run by TCRdb on the multiplex PCR reads, gives a single entry per CDR3 protein. This table has about 640,000 distinct CDR3 sequences, about a fifth appearing once.

This TCR was recovered from a man aged 30 to 39 with Graves' ophthalmopathy. The rearrangement links TRBV7-2 to TRBJ1-1, with TRBD1 matching over 7 bases. The source material was blood. The DNA for the CDR3 is TGTGCCAGCAGCTCAAGGACAGGCCAGCCAACCGAAGCTTTCTTT. Translated, it gives CASSSRTGQPTEAFF.